This T cell receptor (beta chain) was sequenced in a study of cytomegalovirus exposure and HLA in healthy donors. Notes on the study in general: The authors enumerated over 150 TCR beta chains as linked to cytomegalovirus.

TCRdb keeps only in-frame clones here, not all; method: immunoSEQ multiplex PCR. The sample lists 90,000 to 150,000 clones; approximately 90% were seen once. On this clone itself: Its antigen is as yet unknown.

The CDR3 is 15 amino acids. The V and J ends lost 3 bases and 1 base respectively, with 10 bases between them. Germline V gene sequence: CDR1 MNHNY, CDR2 SVGAGI (reference sequence). This clonotype was sampled from a woman under 30 in good health and CMV-seropositive. V and J are TRBV6-6 and TRBJ1-5; D gene unclear. Sequenced input: PBMCs. CDR3 region: CASSYRDRSNQPQHF. For the CDR3, the DNA is TGTGCCAGCAGTTATCGGGATCGGAGCAATCAGCCCCAGCATTTT.